Included here is one T cell receptor (beta chain) sequence, with context. The length of the CDR3 is 13 residues. CDR1 and CDR2 (germline): SEHNR, FQNEAQ (reference sequence). With 1 base removed from V and 8 bases from J, the gap between germline ends came to 11 bases. The entry originates in a study of blood T cell repertoires in COVID-19. For the study at large: The United States, Italy and Spain provided the acute and convalescent COVID-19 samples.

In the original processing: Nucleated cell counts were estimated from reference gene primer amplification. Clones were read by immunoSEQ multiplex PCR, and TCRdb kept only the in-frame ones, dropping some. The DNA was the basis for D and trimming; V, J and clone size are from that table. There are 200,000 to 300,000 clones in the sample; about 80% occur only once, and about 2% lies in the top ten. The TCR comes from a man aged 30 to 39 who had recovered from COVID-19. The chain uses TRBV7-9 and TRBJ1-1; D remains unclear. The source material was peripheral blood. The CDR3 loop reads CASSLDPYSEAFF. In DNA form, the CDR3 reads TGTGCCAGCAGCTTAGATCCCTACTCCGAAGCTTTCTTT. Full variable domain (remainder filled in from reference TRBV7-9 and TRBJ1-1): DTGVSQNPRHKITKRGQNVTFRCDPISEHNRLYWYRQTLGQGPEFLTYFQNEAQLEKSRLLSDRFSAERPKGSFSTLEIQRTEQGDSAMYLCASSLDPYSEAFFGQGTRLTVV.